The clone carrying this TCR beta chain was observed a handful of times. Antigen: not known. V gave up 4 bases and J gave up 3 bases; unmatched junction bases: 10. The germline V gene has CDR1 LNHDA and CDR2 SQIVND (reference sequence). The CDR3 length is 19 residues. These data originate in a study of type 1 and type 2 diabetes patients. Study at large: T cells were magnetically sorted from PBMCs as CD4+ or CD8+ subsets. Study-wide results and caveats: Type 2 diabetes and control V and J usage correlated highly, roughly 0.97.

Amplification started from genomic DNA. Multiplex PCR with 30 forward and 13 reverse primers amplified the TCR beta CDR3. MiXCR, applied by TCRdb to the multiplex PCR reads, yields one record per CDR3 protein. The profile shows 270,000 or so distinct CDR3 sequences, 47% of them singletons. Input material: peripheral blood mononuclear cells (PBMCs). J is TRBJ2-1 and V is TRBV19, with 15 bases identical to TRBD2. This clonotype was sampled from a man aged 18 to 30 with type 2 diabetes. CDR3 DNA sequence: TGTGCCAGTAGTAAGTACATATCGGGACTAGCGGGAGGCTACAATGAGCAGTTCTTC. Residues: CASSKYISGLAGGYNEQFF.